Presented here are 20 T cell receptor beta chains from one specimen sequenced in a study of CD8+CD57+ T cells in acquired aplastic anemia. TCR beta VDJ combinations and CDR3 sequences were profiled from genomic DNA. TCRdb redid the calling of the reads with MiXCR, one entry per CDR3 protein. The data hold about 130,000 distinct CDR3 sequences, with around 41% observed a single time. Sequencing was done on a sample of sorted CD4+, CD8+, or CD8+CD57+ T cells (not recorded which) from PBMCs. These receptors were taken from a human donor in good health, serving as a control.

As regards this clonotype: A much larger clonotype is one base distant, so this may be a read error. This chain joins TRBV6-5 and TRBJ1-1; TRBD1 might be the D (6 bases). In germline, CDR1 is MNHEY, CDR2 SVGAGI. CDR3 size: 14 residues. The CDR3: CASGYSYRVTEAFF. The CDR3 region has the DNA TGTGCCAGCGGTTACTCCTACAGGGTGACTGAAGCTTTCTTT.

With respect to this clonotype: One base away lies a much larger clone, so this may be a sequencing read error. The chain has TRBV12-3 or TRBV12-4 and TRBJ2-7; D is tentatively TRBD1 or TRBD2 (7 bases each). The CDR3 length is 17 residues. The V and J ends lost 0 bases and 2 bases respectively, with 17 bases between them. The CDR3 loop reads CASSLAPTQGGTYEQYF. CDR3 nucleotides: TGTGCCAGCAGTTTAGCCCCAACTCAGGGGGGGACCTACGAGCAGTACTTC.

V and J are TRBV5-6 and TRBJ2-5, with D unresolved. From germline, CDR1 is SGHDT and CDR2 YYEEEE. The CDR3 covers 12 residues. Deletions cut 1 base from V and 5 bases from J, with 6 bases between. The CDR3 coding sequence is TGTGCCAGCAGCTTGTTCGGTGAGACCCAGTACTTC. It yields the protein CASSLFGETQYF. Variable domain in full (rest from reference TRBV5-6 and TRBJ2-5): DAGVTQSPTHLIKTRGQQVTLRCSPKSGHDTVSWYQQALGQGPQFIFQYYEEEERQRGNFPDRFSGHQFPNYSSELNVNALLLGDSALYLCASSLFGETQYFGPGTRLLVL.

This rearrangement joins TRBV29-1 to TRBJ2-7; a possible D gene is TRBD2 (6 bases). The ends were cut back, 8 bases at V and 3 bases at J, with 17 bases in the middle. The CDR3 covers 13 residues. Germline-derived CDR1 and CDR2 are SQVTM and ANQGSEA. The DNA for the CDR3 is TGCAGCTTTAAAGGGTTCGGGGGCTACGAGCAGTACTTC. Protein sequence: CSFKGFGGYEQYF.

The chain is built from TRBV20-1 and TRBJ1-5; 9 nucleotides line up with TRBD1. The CDR3 has 15 amino acids. Germline V lookup: CDR1 DFQATT, CDR2 SNEGSKA (reference sequence). Trimming took 6 bases from V and 8 from J; bases not matched to a gene: 14. The CDR3 nucleotides are TGCAGTGCCACCGGGACAGGGTCCACGGGAGAGCCCCAGCATTTT. This gives the protein CSATGTGSTGEPQHF.

This clonotype was seen ten or more times. The V gene is TRBV12-3 or TRBV12-4, the J gene TRBJ2-1, with D tentatively TRBD1 (6 bases). The length of the CDR3 is 14 residues. The ends were cut back, 6 bases at V and 2 bases at J, with 11 bases in the middle. CDR3 coding DNA: TGTGCCAGCAGGATGGACAGTACCTACAATGAGCAGTTCTTC. As protein: CASRMDSTYNEQFF.

This clonotype was seen a handful of times. V usage is TRBV6-1 and J usage is TRBJ1-1; a possible D gene is TRBD1 (6 bases). The CDR3 is 13 residues long. The V end lost 10 bases, the J end lost 0 bases, and 12 bases lay between the germline ends. The germline gives CDR1 MNHNS, CDR2 SASEGT. The CDR3 here is CATVGAMNTEAFF. In DNA, the CDR3 is TGTGCCACCGTGGGGGCGATGAACACTGAAGCTTTCTTT.

This clonotype was observed at least ten times. The rearrangement links TRBV20-1 to TRBJ1-1; D is undetermined. CDR1 and CDR2 from the germline V gene are DFQATT and SNEGSKA (reference sequence). The CDR3 length is 14 residues. V lost 6 bases, J lost 5 bases, and 19 bases lay in between. The DNA for the CDR3 is TGCAGTGCAGCTTCGAGGGTCCTGGGGACTGAAGCTTTCTTT. Its translation is CSAASRVLGTEAFF.

This clonotype was seen repeatedly, ten times or more. This chain connects TRBV2 to TRBJ1-4; maybe TRBD1 (6 bases). This CDR3 spans 13 amino acids. The germline V gene has CDR1 SNHLY and CDR2 FYNNEI. Trimming pared 10 bases from V and 7 bases from J, leaving 16 bases between. CDR3 loop: CATTRGGLEKLFF. CDR3 coding DNA: TGTGCCACCACTCGCGGGGGGCTTGAAAAACTGTTTTTT.

On this clonotype: A much larger clone lies a single base off, so this may be a read error. The conserved phenylalanine or tryptophan normally closing the CDR3 is absent here, so this likely arose from a read error. This chain uses TRBV6-2 or TRBV6-3 with TRBJ1-5, with D uncertain. Trimming took off 3 bases at V and 5 bases at J, with 11 bases between the two ends. The V gene's germline CDR1 is MNHEY and CDR2 SVGEGT. This CDR3 has 14 residues. In nucleotides, the CDR3 is TGTGCCAGCAGTTATGGCGGGAGATATCAGCCCCAGCATCTT. It specifies CASSYGGRYQPQHL.

This clonotype has more than one count but fewer than ten. The CDR3 region has the DNA TGTGCCAGCAGCTTAATAGGGGCAGGGACAGATACGCAGTATTTT. It is translated as CASSLIGAGTDTQYF. The genes are TRBV7-3 and TRBJ2-3, with a possible D match to TRBD1 (5 bases). The CDR3 is 15 residues long. CDR1 is SGHTA, CDR2 FQGTGA, per germline. V shed 1 base and J shed 3 bases, with 11 bases lying between them.

The chain recombines TRBV9 with TRBJ1-2; D is uncertain. The CDR3 is made up of 13 amino acids. Trimming cost V 9 bases and J 1 base, with 13 bases left between them. Germline CDR1 and CDR2: SGDLS and YYNGEE. CDR3 sequence (DNA): TGTGCCATCAGTGTCGACGGTAACTATGGCTACACCTTC. This codes for CAISVDGNYGYTF.

The chain couples TRBV20-1 to TRBJ1-5; D uncertain. V was pared by 6 bases and J by 10 bases, with 4 bases between. The CDR3 covers 8 residues. From germline, CDR1 is DFQATT and CDR2 SNEGSKA (reference sequence). CDR3 in amino acids: CSAEPQHF. CDR3 DNA: TGCAGTGCGGAACCCCAGCATTTT.

This clonotype was recorded many times. V and J are TRBV19 and TRBJ2-3, with D perhaps TRBD1 (6 bases). Trimming took 5 bases from V and 1 from J, leaving 13 bases between them. The CDR3 loop spans 15 amino acids. Per the germline V gene, CDR1 is LNHDA and CDR2 is SQIVND (reference sequence). CDR3 loop: CASSDQGSGTDTQYF. As DNA, the CDR3 is TGTGCCAGTAGTGACCAGGGGAGTGGCACAGATACGCAGTATTTT.

This clonotype was counted at least ten times. CDR3 nucleotide sequence: TGTGCCAGCAGTGTTGAGAAATTTAACTATGGCTACACCTTC. Protein: CASSVEKFNYGYTF. V usage is TRBV2 and J usage is TRBJ1-2; D uncertain. CDR1 and CDR2 from the germline V gene are SNHLY and FYNNEI. The V gene lost 4 bases and the J gene lost 1 base, with 10 bases spanning the gap. The CDR3 is 14 amino acids. The entire variable domain, with the rest obtained from reference TRBV2 and TRBJ1-2, is as follows: EPEVTQTPSHQVTQMGQEVILRCVPISNHLYFYWYRQILGQKVEFLVSFYNNEISEKSEIFDDQFSVERPDGSNFTLKIRSTKLEDSAMYFCASSVEKFNYGYTFGSGTRLTVV.

The rearrangement links TRBV2 to TRBJ2-1; TRBD2 agrees at 9 bases. V shed 6 bases, J shed 9 bases, and the junction held 6 bases outside the gene matches. The CDR3 consists of 13 residues. Per germline, CDR1 SNHLY and CDR2 FYNNEI. CDR3: CASRLAGGCEQFF. CDR3 sequence (DNA): TGTGCCAGCAGACTAGCGGGTGGATGTGAGCAGTTCTTC.

This clonotype was seen repeatedly, ten times or more. V usage is TRBV2 and J usage is TRBJ2-7; D is unresolved. CDR1 SNHLY and CDR2 FYNNEI come from the germline V gene. Trimming left V 2 bases short and J 3 bases short, with 14 bases between. CDR3 length: 15 amino acids. CDR3 residues: CASSERLGRNYEQYF. The CDR3 DNA is TGTGCCAGCAGTGAAAGGTTGGGCAGGAACTACGAGCAGTACTTC.

In its sample, this clonotype was seen many times. The chain employs TRBV6-1 and TRBJ1-2, with 7 bases identical to TRBD1. CDR3 length: 15 residues. The germline V gene encodes CDR1 MNHNS and CDR2 SASEGT. The V segment lost 8 bases and the J segment 4 bases; nucleotides outside the gene matches: 13. The chain's CDR3 is CASRDSLGPTYGYTF. Written as DNA, the CDR3 is TGTGCCAGCCGGGACAGCCTGGGGCCTACCTATGGCTACACCTTC.

This clonotype has just one count. The CDR3 coding sequence is TGCAGCAGCCCCGGGGTGAACACTGAAGCTTTCTTT. This gives the protein CSSPGVNTEAFF. The chain joins TRBV29-1 to TRBJ1-1; D uncertain. Trimming took 8 bases from V and 0 from J, leaving 10 bases between them. CDR3 size: 12 residues. Germline values: CDR1 SQVTM, CDR2 ANQGSEA.

The V and J genes are TRBV2 and TRBJ2-2, with D perhaps TRBD1 or TRBD2 (5 bases each). Germline V CDR1 and CDR2: SNHLY, FYNNEI. The V gene lost 8 bases and the J gene lost 5 bases, with 18 bases spanning the gap. The CDR3 has 15 residues. This CDR3 reads CASGPRGVETGELFF. Written as DNA, the CDR3 is TGTGCCAGCGGTCCAAGGGGAGTAGAGACCGGGGAGCTGTTTTTT.